The 18 T cell receptor beta chains below were found in one sample sequenced in a study of neurological immune-mediated disorders. TCRdb re-analysed the 5' RACE reads in MiXCR, keeping a single row per CDR3 protein. The sample carries 25,000 to 35,000 distinct CDR3 sequences, approximately 1.5% recorded once. The specimen sequenced was PBMCs. The receptors here all came from a woman in her 30s with multiple sclerosis.

The sample holds many counts of this clonotype. The V gene is TRBV12-3 or TRBV12-4, the J gene TRBJ1-1; tentative D call: TRBD1 (5 bases). Trimming took 6 bases from V and 5 from J, leaving 16 bases between them. This CDR3 spans 14 amino acids. The chain's CDR3 is CASRYASGRTEAFF. CDR3 DNA: TGTGCCAGCAGATACGCGTCAGGGAGGACTGAAGCTTTCTTT.

Ten or more counts support this clonotype. V gene TRBV21-1 combines with J gene TRBJ1-5; TRBD1, the table's D call, was not compared with the DNA. TRBV21-1 is marked as a pseudogene. The CDR3 length is 13 residues. CDR3 sequence reads: CASTRGSNQPQHF. The CDR3 DNA sequence: TGTGCCAGCACCAGGGGCAGCAATCAGCCCCAGCATTTT.

In this sample, this clonotype turned up many times. This chain uses TRBV4-3 with TRBJ1-6; TRBD1 matches at 8 bases. V shed 0 bases, J shed 9 bases, and the junction held 4 bases outside the gene matches. Germline lookup yields CDR1 LGHNA and CDR2 YSLEER. The CDR3 loop spans 15 amino acids. CDR3 in amino acids: CASSQDQGASSPLHF. CDR3 sequence (DNA): TGCGCCAGCAGCCAAGATCAGGGGGCAAGTTCACCCCTCCACTTT.

This clonotype was counted at least ten times. The CDR3 bases are TGTGCCAGCAGCTTAGACAGGGGGCGTGCAGATACGCAGTATTTT. Translation: CASSLDRGRADTQYF. The chain joins TRBV7-2 to TRBJ2-3, with TRBD1 matching over 9 bases. The V and J ends lost 1 base and 4 bases, in that order; junction bases with no gene match: 3. Per the germline V gene, CDR1 is SGHTA and CDR2 is FQGNSA. The CDR3 has 15 amino acids.

In its sample, this clonotype was seen many times. This chain joins TRBV12-3 or TRBV12-4 and TRBJ1-2; 8 nucleotides match TRBD1. The CDR3 totals 14 residues. V shed 4 bases and J 6 bases; nucleotides not matched to a gene: 7. Here the CDR3 DNA reads TGTGCCAGCAGTTCTACGGACAGGGTAGATGGCTACACCTTC. Its translation is CASSSTDRVDGYTF.

This clonotype occurred many times. The rearrangement joins TRBV7-9 to TRBJ2-7; 7 bases match TRBD2. Unmatched junction bases numbered 4, after V lost 5 bases and J lost 3 bases. The CDR3 length is 13 residues. Germline V gives CDR1 SEHNR, CDR2 FQNEAQ (reference sequence). The CDR3 bases are TGTGCCAGCAGCCCACGGACTAGCTACGAGCAGTACTTC. Its translation is CASSPRTSYEQYF.

This clonotype was detected ten times or more. V gene TRBV11-2 combines with J gene TRBJ2-3; D uncertain. CDR1 is SGHAT, CDR2 FQNNGV, per germline. CDR3 size: 14 residues. V was clipped by 5 bases and J by 4 bases, with 13 bases between them. The CDR3 DNA reads as TGTGCCAGCAGCCACCCCGGGTATTCAGATACGCAGTATTTT. This encodes CASSHPGYSDTQYF. Variable domain in full (rest from reference TRBV11-2 and TRBJ2-3): EAGVAQSPRYKIIEKRQSVAFWCNPISGHATLYWYQQILGQGPKLLIQFQNNGVVDDSQLPKDRFSAERLKGVDSTLKIQPAKLEDSAVYLCASSHPGYSDTQYFGPGTRLTVL.

This clonotype was counted many times. This chain's CDR3 is CAGGQDPNEQFF. The CDR3 bases are TGTGCCGGGGGACAGGACCCCAATGAGCAGTTCTTC. The chain carries TRBV10-3 and TRBJ2-1, with TRBD1 identical over 8 bases. Trimming took 11 bases from V and 6 from J; bases not matched to a gene: 6. The germline V gene has CDR1 ENHRY and CDR2 SYGVKD. This CDR3 has 12 residues.

This clonotype was counted at least ten times. This sequence joins TRBV12-3 or TRBV12-4 and TRBJ1-2, with D unresolved. The length of the CDR3 is 13 residues. Trimming removed 0 bases at V and 7 bases at J, with 9 bases between. The CDR3 DNA reads as TGTGCCAGCAGTTTAGCGCCCGGATCTGGCTACACCTTC. It is translated as CASSLAPGSGYTF.

This chain links TRBV19 with TRBJ1-1; 7 bases map to TRBD1. Trimming cost V 4 bases and J 4 bases; bases outside gene matches: 12. There are 16 residues in the CDR3. CDR1 and CDR2 (germline): LNHDA, SQIVND (reference sequence). CDR3 sequence reads: CASSTRQGRGPTEAFF. The CDR3 region has the DNA TGTGCCAGTAGTACCAGACAGGGAAGAGGGCCCACTGAAGCTTTCTTT.

This clonotype has a count of ten or more. The rearrangement links TRBV5-5 to TRBJ1-5; D may be TRBD1 (6 bases). This CDR3 has 16 amino acids. V lost 2 bases and J lost 1, with 13 bases in between. Germline assignment: CDR1 SGHKS and CDR2 YYEKEE (reference sequence). CDR3 protein: CASSFTGTRSNQPQHF. The CDR3 nucleotides read TGTGCCAGCAGCTTCACCGGGACAAGGAGCAATCAGCCCCAGCATTTT.

This clonotype was detected ten times or more. V usage is TRBV12-3 or TRBV12-4 and J usage is TRBJ2-7; maybe TRBD2 (5 bases). This CDR3 is 13 amino acids long. V lost 6 bases, J lost 4 bases, and 13 bases lay in between. Here the CDR3 reads CASSGLVQYEQYF. The CDR3 DNA is TGTGCCAGCAGCGGACTTGTCCAATACGAGCAGTACTTC.

In this sample, this clonotype turned up many times. The chain recombines TRBV12-3 or TRBV12-4 with TRBJ1-1; D unclear. The CDR3 length is 13 residues. V lost 3 bases and J lost 1, with 6 bases in between. In DNA form, the CDR3 reads TGTGCCAGCAGTTTGGCCTCGAACACTGAAGCTTTCTTT. Its protein is CASSLASNTEAFF.

This clonotype was detected ten times or more. V usage is TRBV20-1 and J usage is TRBJ2-2, with 10 bases that match TRBD2. CDR1 is DFQATT and CDR2 is SNEGSKA in the germline V gene (reference sequence). The length of the CDR3 is 15 residues. V was pared by 4 bases and J by 1 base, with 3 bases of the junction left unmatched. The CDR3 protein is CSATGTSVNTGELFF. As DNA, the CDR3 is TGCAGTGCTACCGGGACTAGCGTGAACACCGGGGAGCTGTTTTTT.

The V gene is TRBV5-5, the J gene TRBJ1-2, with a tentative D call TRBD1 (6 bases). Trimming stripped 3 bases from V and 5 bases from J, with 14 bases between. Germline CDR1 and CDR2: SGHKS and YYEKEE (reference sequence). The CDR3 is 14 residues long. This CDR3 is CASSSRQEGYGYTF. CDR3 DNA: TGTGCCAGCAGCTCGAGACAGGAGGGGTATGGCTACACCTTC. The whole variable domain, filled in from reference TRBV5-5 and TRBJ1-2, reads DAGVTQSPTHLIKTRGQQVTLRCSPISGHKSVSWYQQVLGQGPQFIFQYYEKEERGRGNFPDRFSARQFPNYSSELNVNALLLGDSALYLCASSSRQEGYGYTFGSGTRLTVV.

This clonotype was found many times. The chain has TRBV7-2 and TRBJ1-2; 11 bases agree with TRBD1. Germline V gene lookup returns CDR1 SGHTA and CDR2 FQGNSA. Trimming cost V 5 bases and J 4 bases; bases outside gene matches: 6. The CDR3 sequence is 15 residues long. CDR3 DNA sequence: TGTGCCAGCAGCCCCCGGGACAGGGGGGGCTATGGCTACACCTTC. Encoded protein: CASSPRDRGGYGYTF.

This clonotype showed up many times. The rearrangement links TRBV6-1 to TRBJ2-7; D unresolved. CDR1 is MNHNS, CDR2 SASEGT, per germline. The CDR3 length is 14 residues. The V and J ends lost 1 base and 7 bases respectively, with 14 bases between them. The CDR3 sequence: CASSEVIHTTEQYF. The CDR3 coding sequence is TGTGCCAGCAGTGAAGTAATCCATACTACGGAGCAGTACTTC.

This clonotype was observed at least ten times. The V and J genes are TRBV7-2 and TRBJ2-1; D is possibly TRBD2 (6 bases). The CDR3 runs to 15 residues. From germline, CDR1 is SGHTA and CDR2 FQGNSA. V was pared by 1 base and J by 6 bases, with 13 bases between. The DNA for the CDR3 is TGTGCCAGCAGCTTAGAGGGGCTAGCGACCAATGAGCAGTTCTTC. Translation gives CASSLEGLATNEQFF.